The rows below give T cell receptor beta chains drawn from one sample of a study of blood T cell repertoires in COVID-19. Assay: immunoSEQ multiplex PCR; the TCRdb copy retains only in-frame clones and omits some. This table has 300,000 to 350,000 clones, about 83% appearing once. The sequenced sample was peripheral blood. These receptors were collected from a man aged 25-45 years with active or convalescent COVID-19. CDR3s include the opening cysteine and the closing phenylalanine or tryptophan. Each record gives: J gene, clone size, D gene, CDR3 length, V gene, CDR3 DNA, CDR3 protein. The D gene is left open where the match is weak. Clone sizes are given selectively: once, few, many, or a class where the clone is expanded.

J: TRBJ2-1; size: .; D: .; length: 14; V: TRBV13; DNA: TGTGCCGCGGGGGCCCGGGGGCTCCCAAATGAGCAGTTCTTC; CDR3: CAAGARGLPNEQFF
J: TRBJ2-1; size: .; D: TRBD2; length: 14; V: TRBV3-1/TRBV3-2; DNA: TGTGCCAGCAGCCGGGGGACTACCTACAATGAGCAGTTCTTC; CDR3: CASSRGTTYNEQFF
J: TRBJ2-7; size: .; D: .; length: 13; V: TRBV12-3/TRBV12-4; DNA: TGTGCCAGCAGTCCCACCCGGTACTACGAGCAGTACTTC; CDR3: CASSPTRYYEQYF
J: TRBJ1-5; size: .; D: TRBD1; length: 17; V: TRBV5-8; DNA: TGTGCCAGCAGCTTGAGACAGGGGACGGCCGACAATCAGCCCCAGCATTTT; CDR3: CASSLRQGTADNQPQHF
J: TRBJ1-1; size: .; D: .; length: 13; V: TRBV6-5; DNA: TGTGCCAGCAGGGGTGGACTGAGCACTGAAGCTTTCTTT; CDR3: CASRGGLSTEAFF
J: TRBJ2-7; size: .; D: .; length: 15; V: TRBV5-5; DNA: TGTGCCAGCAGCCCCTGGGGCCCCGGCTCCTACGAGCAGTACTTC; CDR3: CASSPWGPGSYEQYF
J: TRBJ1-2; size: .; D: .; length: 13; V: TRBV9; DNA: TGTGCCAGCAGCGTAGAGGGGTCGCAAGGCTACACCTTC; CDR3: CASSVEGSQGYTF
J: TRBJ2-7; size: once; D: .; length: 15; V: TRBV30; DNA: TGTGCCTGGAGTGTACGGCGGCTCCCCTCCTACGAGCAGTACTTC; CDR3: CAWSVRRLPSYEQYF
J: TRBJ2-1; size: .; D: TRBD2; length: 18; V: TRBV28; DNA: TGTGCCAGCAGAACTAGCTCCTCCCGGACTAGCGTCTACAATGAGCAGTTCTTC; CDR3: CASRTSSSRTSVYNEQFF
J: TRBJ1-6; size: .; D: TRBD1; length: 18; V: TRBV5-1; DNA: TGCGCCAGCAGCTCAGTCCCCCGGCGGACAGGGCTGAATTCACCCCTCCACTTT; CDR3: CASSSVPRRTGLNSPLHF
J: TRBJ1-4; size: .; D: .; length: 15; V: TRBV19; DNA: TGTGCCAGTTCCGACCAGGGAATAACTAATGAAAAACTGTTTTTT; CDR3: CASSDQGITNEKLFF
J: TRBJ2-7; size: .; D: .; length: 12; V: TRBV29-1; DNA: TGCAGCGTTGAAGTAGAAGGCGGCGAGCAGTACTTC; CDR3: CSVEVEGGEQYF
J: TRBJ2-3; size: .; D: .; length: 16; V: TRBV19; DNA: TGTGCCAGTAGTATCTCGACAGGATTCAGCACAGATACGCAGTATTTT; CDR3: CASSISTGFSTDTQYF
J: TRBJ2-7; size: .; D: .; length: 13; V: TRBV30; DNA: TGTGCCTGGGGGAGGAACAGGGGCTACGAGCAGTACTTC; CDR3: CAWGRNRGYEQYF
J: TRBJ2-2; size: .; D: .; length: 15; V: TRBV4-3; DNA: TGCGCCAGCAGCCCATCTAGTGCGAACACCGGGGAGCTGTTTTTT; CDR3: CASSPSSANTGELFF
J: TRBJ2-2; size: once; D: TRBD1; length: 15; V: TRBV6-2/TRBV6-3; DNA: TGTGCCAGCAGTACGGACAGGGGCCACACCGGGGAGCTGTTTTTT; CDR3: CASSTDRGHTGELFF
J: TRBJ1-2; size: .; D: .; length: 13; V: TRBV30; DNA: TGTGCCTGGAGTCGAGAACAGGGAGATGGCTACACCTTC; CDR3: CAWSREQGDGYTF
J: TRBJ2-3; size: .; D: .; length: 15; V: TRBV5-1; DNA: TGCGCCAGCAGATTGGGGGGCCGGGGCACAGATACGCAGTATTTT; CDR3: CASRLGGRGTDTQYF
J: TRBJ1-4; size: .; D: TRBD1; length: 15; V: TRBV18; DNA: TGTGCCAGCTCACCTTCACAGGGGTCGAATGAAAAACTGTTTTTT; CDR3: CASSPSQGSNEKLFF
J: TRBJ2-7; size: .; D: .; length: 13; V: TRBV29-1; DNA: TGCAGCCCTTTTACTTTCAGGAAATACGAGCAGTACTTC; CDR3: CSPFTFRKYEQYF
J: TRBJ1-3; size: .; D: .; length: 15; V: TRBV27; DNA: TGTGCCAGCAGTTTGGACAGTTTCTCTGGAAACACCATATATTTT; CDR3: CASSLDSFSGNTIYF
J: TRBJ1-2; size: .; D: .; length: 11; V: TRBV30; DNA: TGTGCTGGGCAGGGGTCCTATGGCTACACCTTC; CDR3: CAGQGSYGYTF
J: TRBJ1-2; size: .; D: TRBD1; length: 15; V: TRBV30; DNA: TGTGCCTGGAGTGTTGCGACAGGGGGAGTCTATGGCTACACCTTC; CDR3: CAWSVATGGVYGYTF
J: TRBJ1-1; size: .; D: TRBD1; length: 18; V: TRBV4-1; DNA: TGCGCCAGCAGCCAAGGGGGCCTCAGGGGGTGGGCCAAGACTGAAGCTTTCTTT; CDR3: CASSQGGLRGWAKTEAFF
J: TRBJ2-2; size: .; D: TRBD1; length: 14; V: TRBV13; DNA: TGTGCCAGCAGGACAGGGGGCCTCACCGGGGAGCTGTTTTTT; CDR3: CASRTGGLTGELFF
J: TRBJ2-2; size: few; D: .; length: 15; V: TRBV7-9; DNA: TGTGCCAGCAGCTACCCGACGCGGGGCCACGGGGAGCTGTTTTTT; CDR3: CASSYPTRGHGELFF
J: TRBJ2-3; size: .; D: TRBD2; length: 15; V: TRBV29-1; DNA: TGCAGCGTAAAGGCCGGGACTAGCGGCACAGATACGCAGTATTTT; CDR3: CSVKAGTSGTDTQYF
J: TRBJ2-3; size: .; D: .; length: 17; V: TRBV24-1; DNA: TGTGCCACCAGTGATTCTCCGGGACAACGGGACACAGATACGCAGTATTTT; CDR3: CATSDSPGQRDTDTQYF
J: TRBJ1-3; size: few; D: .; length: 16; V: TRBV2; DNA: TGTGCCAGCAGGGGAGGGGTCTTCCGCTCTGGAAACACCATATATTTT; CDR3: CASRGGVFRSGNTIYF
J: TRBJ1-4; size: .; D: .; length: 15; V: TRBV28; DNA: TGTGCCAGCAGTCCCCCTCTGCCCGGTAATGAAAAACTGTTTTTT; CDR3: CASSPPLPGNEKLFF
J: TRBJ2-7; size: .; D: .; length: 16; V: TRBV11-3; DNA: TGTGCCAGCAGCTTAGATCGCACAGGGATAACCTACGAGCAGTACTTC; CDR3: CASSLDRTGITYEQYF
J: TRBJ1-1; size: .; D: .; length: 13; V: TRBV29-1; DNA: TGCAGCGTTGAAGGGCTCTTGAACACTGAAGCTTTCTTT; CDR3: CSVEGLLNTEAFF
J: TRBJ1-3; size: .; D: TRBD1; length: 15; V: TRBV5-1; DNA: TGCGCCAGCAGCAGAGGACAGGGGGCTGGAAACACCATATATTTT; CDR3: CASSRGQGAGNTIYF
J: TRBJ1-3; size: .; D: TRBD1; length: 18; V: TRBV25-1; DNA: TGTGCCAGCAGTGGGACCCTAGGACAGGCTCCCTCTGGAAACACCATATATTTT; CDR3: CASSGTLGQAPSGNTIYF
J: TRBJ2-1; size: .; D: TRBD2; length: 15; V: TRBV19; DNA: TGTGCCAGTACCCCTATGGGAGGGGCCTACAATGAGCAGTTCTTC; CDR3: CASTPMGGAYNEQFF
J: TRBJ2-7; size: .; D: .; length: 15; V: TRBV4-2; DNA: TGTGCCAGCAGCCAAGCGGCAAGGGGCCCCTACGAGCAGTACTTC; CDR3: CASSQAARGPYEQYF
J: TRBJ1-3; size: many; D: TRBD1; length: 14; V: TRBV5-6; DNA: TGTGCCAGCAGCTGGACAGGGCCCGGAAACACCATATATTTT; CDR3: CASSWTGPGNTIYF
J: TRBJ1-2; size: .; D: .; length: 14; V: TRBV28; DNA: TGTGCCAGCAGTTTGTTGGAGCTCTCCTATGGCTACACCTTC; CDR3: CASSLLELSYGYTF
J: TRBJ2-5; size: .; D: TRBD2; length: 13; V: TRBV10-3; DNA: TGTGCCATCAGTCCTAGCGGGACGGAGACCCAGTACTTC; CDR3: CAISPSGTETQYF
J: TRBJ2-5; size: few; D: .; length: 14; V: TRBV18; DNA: TGTGCCAGCTCACGACGTGGGGGAGGTGAGACCCAGTACTTC; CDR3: CASSRRGGGETQYF
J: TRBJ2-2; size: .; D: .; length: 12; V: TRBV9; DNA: TGTGCCAGCAGACAGGGATCCGGGGAGCTGTTTTTT; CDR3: CASRQGSGELFF
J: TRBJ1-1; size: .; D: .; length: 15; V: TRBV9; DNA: TGTGCCAGCAGCGTAGAAGGAGGGAGTGGGGGGAAAGCTTTCTTT; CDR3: CASSVEGGSGGKAFF
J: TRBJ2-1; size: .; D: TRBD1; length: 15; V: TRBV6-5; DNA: TGTGCCAGCACCCGGGACAGGTTTTCCTACAATGAGCAGTTCTTC; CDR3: CASTRDRFSYNEQFF
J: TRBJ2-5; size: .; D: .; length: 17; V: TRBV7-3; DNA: TGTGCCAGCAGCCCCAACCGCCGGCTAGGCGGAGAAGGGACCCAGTACTTC; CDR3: CASSPNRRLGGEGTQYF
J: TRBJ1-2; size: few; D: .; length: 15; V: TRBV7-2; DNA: TGTGCCAGCAGCGCCTCGCGCGGGGACCACCATGGCTACACCTTC; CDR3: CASSASRGDHHGYTF
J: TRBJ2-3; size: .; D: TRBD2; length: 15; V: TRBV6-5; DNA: TGTGCCAGCAGCCGACTAGCGGGGGGCAGGGATACGCAGTATTTT; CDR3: CASSRLAGGRDTQYF